This T cell receptor beta chain was recorded in a study of blood T cell repertoires in COVID-19. The wider study: Some COVID-19 samples were acute and others convalescent; all came from the United States, Italy and Spain.

Assay used: immunoSEQ multiplex PCR; TCRdb lists only in-frame clones, some missing. The sample contains roughly 210,000 clones, over 75% of which appear only once. Trimming removed 3 bases from V and 2 bases from J, with 20 bases in between. This CDR3 comprises 17 residues. Germline V gives CDR1 MNHEY, CDR2 SMNVEV (reference sequence). Study members were between 18 and 89 years old and lived in approximately 25 US regions. In assigning cohorts, the study relied on participant-reported clinical history. The sequencing input was PBMCs or T cells enriched from blood (not recorded which). The receptor was isolated from a man aged 30-40 years in a cohort exposed to, infected with or recovered from COVID-19 (not recorded which). J is TRBJ2-7 and V is TRBV27; tentatively, D is TRBD2 (6 bases). The CDR3 DNA sequence: TGTGCCAGCAGTTTCACTACAACGGGACTCACTACCTACGAGCAGTACTTC. Its protein is CASSFTTTGLTTYEQYF.